This T cell receptor (beta chain) came from a study of blood T cells in healthy people across ages. V lost 1 base to trimming and J lost 4 bases, with 17 bases between them. The germline CDR1 and CDR2 sequences are LGHNA and YSLEER. The CDR3 is 16 amino acids. The sample holds a few counts of this clonotype. A second PCR of roughly 7 to 11 cycles used a sample-barcoded 5' primer and a J-beta primer mix. TCRdb passed the 5' RACE reads through MiXCR, listing each CDR3 protein once. The table shows 1.5 million to 2 million distinct CDR3 sequences, with 35% to 50% occurring only once. V gene TRBV4-3 combines with J gene TRBJ2-7, with D uncertain. Sequencing input: blood. The origin of this receptor is a human donor in good health. In DNA, the CDR3 is TGCGCCAGCAGCCAAGGGTTCTCCAGTTGGGATTACGAGCAGTACTTC. It encodes CASSQGFSSWDYEQYF.